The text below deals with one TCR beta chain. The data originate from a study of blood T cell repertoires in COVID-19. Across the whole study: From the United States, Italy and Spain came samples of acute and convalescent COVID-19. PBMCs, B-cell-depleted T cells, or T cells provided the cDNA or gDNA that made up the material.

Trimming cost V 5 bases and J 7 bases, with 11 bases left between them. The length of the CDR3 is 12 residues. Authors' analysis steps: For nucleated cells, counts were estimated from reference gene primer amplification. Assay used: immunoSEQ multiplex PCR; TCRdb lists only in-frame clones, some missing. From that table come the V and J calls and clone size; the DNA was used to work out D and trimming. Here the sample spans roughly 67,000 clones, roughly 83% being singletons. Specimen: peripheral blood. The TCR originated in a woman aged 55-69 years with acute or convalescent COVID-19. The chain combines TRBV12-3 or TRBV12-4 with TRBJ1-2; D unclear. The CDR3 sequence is CASSRERGGYTF. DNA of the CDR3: TGTGCCAGCAGTCGAGAACGGGGTGGCTACACCTTC.